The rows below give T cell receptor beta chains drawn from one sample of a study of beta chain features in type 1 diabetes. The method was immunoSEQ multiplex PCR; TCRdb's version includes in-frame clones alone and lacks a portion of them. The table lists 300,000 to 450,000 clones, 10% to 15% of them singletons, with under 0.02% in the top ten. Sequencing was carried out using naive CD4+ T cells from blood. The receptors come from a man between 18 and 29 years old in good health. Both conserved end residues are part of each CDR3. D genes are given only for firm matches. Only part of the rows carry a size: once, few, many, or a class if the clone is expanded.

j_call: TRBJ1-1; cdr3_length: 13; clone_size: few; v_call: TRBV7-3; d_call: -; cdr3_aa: CASSWQGNTEAFF; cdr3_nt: TGTGCCAGCAGCTGGCAGGGTAACACTGAAGCTTTCTTT
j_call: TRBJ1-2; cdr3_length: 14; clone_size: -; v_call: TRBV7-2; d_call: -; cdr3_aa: CASSLLRSNYGYTF; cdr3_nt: TGTGCCAGCAGCTTACTCAGATCCAACTATGGCTACACCTTC
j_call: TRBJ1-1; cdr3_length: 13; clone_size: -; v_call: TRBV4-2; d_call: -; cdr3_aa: CASSQSENTEAFF; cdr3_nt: TGTGCCAGCAGCCAATCAGAGAACACTGAAGCTTTCTTT
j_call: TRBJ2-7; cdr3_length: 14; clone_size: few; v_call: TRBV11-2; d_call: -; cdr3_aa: CASSLNRAPYEQYF; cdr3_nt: TGTGCCAGCAGCTTAAACAGGGCCCCCTACGAGCAGTACTTC
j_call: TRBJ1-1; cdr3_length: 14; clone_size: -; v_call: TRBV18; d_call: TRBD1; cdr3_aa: CASSPAGGNTEAFF; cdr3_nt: TGTGCCAGCTCACCCGCAGGGGGAAACACTGAAGCTTTCTTT
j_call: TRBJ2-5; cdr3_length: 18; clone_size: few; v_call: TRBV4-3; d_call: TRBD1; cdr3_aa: CASSQGGGQGTRGWTQYF; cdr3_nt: TGCGCCAGCAGCCAGGGGGGAGGACAGGGGACTCGAGGTTGGACCCAGTACTTC
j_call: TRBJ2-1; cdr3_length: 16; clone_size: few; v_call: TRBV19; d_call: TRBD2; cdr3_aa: CASSTHKRGGYNEQFF; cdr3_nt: TGTGCCAGTAGTACTCACAAGCGGGGGGGTTACAATGAGCAGTTCTTC
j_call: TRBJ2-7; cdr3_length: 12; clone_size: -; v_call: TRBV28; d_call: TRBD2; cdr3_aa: CASAPGGYEQYF; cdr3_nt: TGTGCCAGCGCCCCGGGGGGCTACGAGCAGTACTTC
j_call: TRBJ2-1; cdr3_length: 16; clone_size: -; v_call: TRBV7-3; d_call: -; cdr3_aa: CASSPPEGHLNNEQFF; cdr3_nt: TGTGCCAGCAGCCCCCCCGAGGGACACCTAAACAATGAGCAGTTCTTC
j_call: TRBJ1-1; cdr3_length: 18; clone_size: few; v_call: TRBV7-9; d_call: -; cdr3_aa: CASSQFLPGGRRGTEAFF; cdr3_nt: TGTGCCAGCAGTCAATTCCTCCCAGGAGGGCGACGGGGCACTGAAGCTTTCTTT
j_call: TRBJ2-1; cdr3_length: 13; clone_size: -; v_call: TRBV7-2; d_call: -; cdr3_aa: CASSLELYNEQFF; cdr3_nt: TGTGCCAGCAGCTTAGAACTATACAATGAGCAGTTCTTC
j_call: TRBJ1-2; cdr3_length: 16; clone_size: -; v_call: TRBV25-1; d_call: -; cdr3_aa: CASSEYAGAGNYGYTF; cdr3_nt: TGTGCCAGCAGTGAATATGCAGGGGCTGGGAACTATGGCTACACCTTC
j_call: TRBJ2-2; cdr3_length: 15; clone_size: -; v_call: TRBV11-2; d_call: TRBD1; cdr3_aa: CASSLGQGQTGELFF; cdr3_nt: TGTGCCAGCAGCTTGGGACAGGGGCAGACCGGGGAGCTGTTTTTT
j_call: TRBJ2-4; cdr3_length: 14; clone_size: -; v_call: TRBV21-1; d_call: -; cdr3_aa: CASSIGRRGYIQYF; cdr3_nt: TGTGCCAGCAGCATCGGACGGCGGGGATACATTCAGTACTTC
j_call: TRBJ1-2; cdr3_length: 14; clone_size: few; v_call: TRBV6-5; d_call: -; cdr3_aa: CASSYSTDNYGYTF; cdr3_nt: TGTGCCAGCAGTTACTCCACTGATAACTATGGCTACACCTTC
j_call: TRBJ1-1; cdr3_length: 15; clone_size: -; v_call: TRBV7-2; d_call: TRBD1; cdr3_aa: CASSLDGTGGTEAFF; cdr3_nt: TGTGCCAGCAGCTTAGACGGCACAGGGGGTACTGAAGCTTTCTTT
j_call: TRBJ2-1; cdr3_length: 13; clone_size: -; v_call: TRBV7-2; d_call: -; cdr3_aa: CASSLERGDEQFF; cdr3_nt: TGTGCCAGCAGCTTAGAGCGCGGGGATGAGCAGTTCTTC
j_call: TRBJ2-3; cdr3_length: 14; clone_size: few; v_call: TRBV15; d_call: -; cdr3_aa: CATSRVRDPDTQYF; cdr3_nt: TGTGCCACCAGCAGAGTCAGGGATCCAGATACGCAGTATTTT
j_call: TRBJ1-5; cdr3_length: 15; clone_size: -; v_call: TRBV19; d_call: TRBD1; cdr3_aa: CASSTGQSSNQPQHF; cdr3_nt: TGTGCCAGTAGTACGGGACAGAGTAGCAATCAGCCCCAGCATTTT
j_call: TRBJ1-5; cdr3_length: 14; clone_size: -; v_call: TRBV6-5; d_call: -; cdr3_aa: CASSRRQDEQPQHF; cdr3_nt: TGTGCCAGCAGCCGCCGACAGGACGAGCAGCCCCAGCATTTT
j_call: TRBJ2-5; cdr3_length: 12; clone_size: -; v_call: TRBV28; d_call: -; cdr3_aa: CASSRGRETQYF; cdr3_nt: TGTGCCAGCAGTAGGGGTCGAGAGACCCAGTACTTC
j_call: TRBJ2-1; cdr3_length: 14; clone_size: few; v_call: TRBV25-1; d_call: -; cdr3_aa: CAREVGAQFNEQFF; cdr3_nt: TGTGCCCGAGAGGTTGGGGCCCAATTTAATGAGCAGTTCTTC